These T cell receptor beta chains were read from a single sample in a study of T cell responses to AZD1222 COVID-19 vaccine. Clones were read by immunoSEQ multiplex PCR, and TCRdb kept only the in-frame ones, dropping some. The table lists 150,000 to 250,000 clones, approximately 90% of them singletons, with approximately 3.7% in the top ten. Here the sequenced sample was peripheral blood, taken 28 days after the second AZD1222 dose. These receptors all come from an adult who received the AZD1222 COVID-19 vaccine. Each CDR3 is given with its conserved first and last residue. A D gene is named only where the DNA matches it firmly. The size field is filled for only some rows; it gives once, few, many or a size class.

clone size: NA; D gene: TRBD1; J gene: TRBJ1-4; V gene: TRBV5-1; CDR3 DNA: TGCGCCAGCAGCCCGGGACAGGTGGGAATTGGCGGGGAAAAACTGTTTTTT; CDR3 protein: CASSPGQVGIGGEKLFF
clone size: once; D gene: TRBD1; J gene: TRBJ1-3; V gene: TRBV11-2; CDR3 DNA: TGTGCCAGCAGCTCCACCAGGGGGCCTGGAAACACCATATATTTT; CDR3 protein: CASSSTRGPGNTIYF
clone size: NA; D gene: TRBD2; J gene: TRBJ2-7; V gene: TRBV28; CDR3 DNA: TGTGCCAGCAGGCCCTGGCGGGAGGTTGACGAGCAGTACTTC; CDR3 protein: CASRPWREVDEQYF
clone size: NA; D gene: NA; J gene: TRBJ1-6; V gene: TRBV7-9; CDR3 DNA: TGTGCCAGCAAGCAGAATCCCGGTAATTCACCCCTCCACTTT; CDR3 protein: CASKQNPGNSPLHF
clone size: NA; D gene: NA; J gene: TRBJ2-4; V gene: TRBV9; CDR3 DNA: TGTGCCAGCAGCTACCGGGAGCCGGGAAACATTCAGTACTTC; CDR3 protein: CASSYREPGNIQYF
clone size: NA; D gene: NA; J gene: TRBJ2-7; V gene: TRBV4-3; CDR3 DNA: TGCGCCAGCAGCCAAGATTTGGATAGCGCCTACGAGCAGTACTTC; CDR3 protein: CASSQDLDSAYEQYF
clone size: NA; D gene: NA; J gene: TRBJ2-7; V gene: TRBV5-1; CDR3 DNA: TGCGCCAGCAGCTTGGCGACGGGAGCGCACGAGCAGTACTTC; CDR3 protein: CASSLATGAHEQYF
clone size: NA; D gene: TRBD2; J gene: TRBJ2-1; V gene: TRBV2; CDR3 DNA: TGTGCCAGCAGTGAAGCGCGCAGCGGGAGGGCCGCGGGGCAGTTCTTC; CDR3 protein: CASSEARSGRAAGQFF
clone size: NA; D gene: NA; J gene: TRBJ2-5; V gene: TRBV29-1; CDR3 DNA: TGCAGCGCTCAGATCCTGGAGACCCAGTACTTC; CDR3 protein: CSAQILETQYF
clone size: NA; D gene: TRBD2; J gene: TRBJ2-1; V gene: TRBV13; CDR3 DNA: TGTGCCAGCAGCTTAGAAGGATTGTGGGGCCGGGGACTAGCGGGAGAGAAGGAGCAGTTCTTC; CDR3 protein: CASSLEGLWGRGLAGEKEQFF
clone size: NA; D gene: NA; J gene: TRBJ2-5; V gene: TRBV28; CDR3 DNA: TGTGCCAGCAGCCCACCCGGGACGGCGAAGACCCAGTACTTC; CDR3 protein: CASSPPGTAKTQYF
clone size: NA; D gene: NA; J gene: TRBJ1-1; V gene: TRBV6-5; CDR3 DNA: TGTGCCAGCAGTTATGTTGGCAGGGAAAGGCCTGAAGCTTTCTTT; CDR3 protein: CASSYVGRERPEAFF
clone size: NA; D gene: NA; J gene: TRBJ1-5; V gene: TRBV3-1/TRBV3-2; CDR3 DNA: TGTGCCAGCAGCCAAGATTGGGGTCAGCCCCAGCATTTT; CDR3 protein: CASSQDWGQPQHF
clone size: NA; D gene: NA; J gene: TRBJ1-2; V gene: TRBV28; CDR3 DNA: TGTGCCAGCAGTGCGGGGAACTATGGCTACACCTTC; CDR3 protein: CASSAGNYGYTF
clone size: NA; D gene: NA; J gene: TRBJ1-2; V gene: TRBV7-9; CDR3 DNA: TGTGCCAGCCGTCCTCTAAAAGGACCGACTTTCTATGGCTACACCTTC; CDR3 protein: CASRPLKGPTFYGYTF